These T cell receptor beta chains were read from a single sample in a study of CD8 T cells in Susac syndrome. TCRdb ran MiXCR on the immunoSEQ multiplex PCR reads and lists one entry per CDR3 protein. Of roughly 160,000 distinct CDR3 sequences listed, about 95% are singletons. Sequencing input: CD4+ T cells from PBMCs. The origin of the receptors is a human donor in good health. Both conserved end residues are part of each CDR3. A D gene is named only where the DNA matches it firmly. Where a row states a size, it is once, few, many or the class of an expanded clone; other rows omit it.

J | size | D | V | CDR3 | DNA
TRBJ2-2 | NA | NA | TRBV20-1 | CSAVEAGKITGELFF | TGCAGTGCCGTCGAGGCGGGGAAAATCACCGGGGAGCTGTTTTTT
TRBJ2-5 | NA | TRBD2 | TRBV7-9 | CASSHAAGGLPWETQYF | TGTGCCAGCAGCCACGCCGCGGGGGGCTTACCTTGGGAGACCCAGTACTTC
TRBJ1-5 | NA | NA | TRBV12-3/TRBV12-4 | CASSLESNQPQHF | TGTGCCAGCAGTTTGGAAAGCAATCAGCCCCAGCATTTT
TRBJ2-7 | few | TRBD2 | TRBV29-1 | CSARTSAYEQYF | TGCAGCGCTCGGACTAGCGCCTACGAGCAGTACTTC
TRBJ2-7 | once | NA | TRBV6-5 | CASSNGQGSYEQYF | TGTGCCAGCAGCAACGGGCAGGGGTCATACGAGCAGTACTTC
TRBJ2-1 | NA | NA | TRBV2 | CASNTLGNEQFF | TGTGCCAGCAACACACTGGGCAATGAGCAGTTCTTC
TRBJ2-6 | NA | NA | TRBV4-3 | CASSPARGANVLTF | TGCGCCAGCAGCCCCGCCCGTGGGGCCAACGTCCTGACTTTC
TRBJ2-1 | NA | NA | TRBV29-1 | CSVDDGGPAAIEQFF | TGCAGCGTCGACGACGGGGGGCCCGCGGCAATTGAGCAGTTCTTC
TRBJ2-6 | NA | NA | TRBV4-3 | CASSQGGRYYPGANVLTF | TGCGCCAGCAGCCAAGGAGGCAGGTACTACCCTGGGGCCAACGTCCTGACTTTC
TRBJ1-2 | NA | NA | TRBV2 | CASSETPAGGYTF | TGTGCCAGCAGTGAAACCCCTGCTGGTGGCTACACCTTC
TRBJ1-2 | once | NA | TRBV7-2 | CASNPGTGEGYTF | TGTGCCAGCAACCCAGGGACGGGCGAAGGCTACACCTTC
TRBJ1-4 | once | NA | TRBV30 | CAWSVQGEKLFF | TGTGCCTGGAGTGTACAGGGTGAAAAACTGTTTTTT
TRBJ1-2 | NA | NA | TRBV29-1 | CSVNGVLDGYTF | TGCAGCGTCAACGGGGTATTAGATGGCTACACCTTC
TRBJ2-1 | once | NA | TRBV6-2/TRBV6-3 | CASTQRPLSEQFF | TGTGCCAGCACCCAGCGCCCCTTAAGCGAGCAGTTCTTC
TRBJ2-5 | NA | TRBD2 | TRBV7-2 | CASSFQGTSGTQRTQYF | TGTGCCAGCAGTTTCCAAGGGACTAGCGGCACCCAACGGACCCAGTACTTC
TRBJ1-5 | NA | NA | TRBV6-4 | CASSAMQGTWPQHF | TGTGCCAGCAGTGCCATGCAGGGGACGTGGCCCCAGCATTTT
TRBJ1-1 | NA | NA | TRBV2 | CASSGWFNTEAFF | TGTGCCAGCAGTGGATGGTTCAACACTGAAGCTTTCTTT
TRBJ2-7 | NA | TRBD1 | TRBV20-1 | CSATTGTGAYEQYF | TGCAGTGCTACTACCGGGACAGGGGCCTACGAGCAGTACTTC
TRBJ2-2 | NA | NA | TRBV9 | CASSVGGTGELFF | TGTGCCAGCAGCGTAGGTGGTACCGGGGAGCTGTTTTTT
TRBJ1-2 | NA | TRBD1 | TRBV20-1 | CSARGQGPYGYTF | TGCAGTGCTCGAGGACAGGGCCCTTATGGCTACACCTTC
TRBJ2-5 | NA | TRBD2 | TRBV20-1 | CSARDLELAKETQYF | TGCAGTGCTAGAGATCTTGAACTAGCGAAAGAGACCCAGTACTTC
TRBJ2-5 | NA | NA | TRBV7-3 | CASSSMVQETQYF | TGTGCCAGCAGCTCCATGGTCCAAGAGACCCAGTACTTC
TRBJ1-4 | NA | NA | TRBV28 | CASSFREKLFF | TGTGCCAGCAGTTTTCGTGAAAAACTGTTTTTT
TRBJ2-3 | NA | NA | TRBV5-5 | CASSSWWGTDTQYF | TGTGCCAGCAGCTCCTGGTGGGGCACAGATACGCAGTATTTT
TRBJ2-7 | NA | NA | TRBV13 | CASRAAISYEQYF | TGTGCCAGCAGGGCGGCGATCTCCTACGAGCAGTACTTC
TRBJ2-7 | NA | TRBD2 | TRBV7-9 | CASLGGGYEQYF | TGTGCCAGCCTGGGGGGGGGCTACGAGCAGTACTTC